Each of the 32 T cell receptor beta chains below was sequenced from the same sample in a study of human T cells and chemical hapten exposure. Time point: patch test 2, 6 weeks after DPC sensitization. Treatment defined: therapeutic diphenylcyclopropenone sensitization with weekly scalp DPC. One entry per CDR3 protein results from TCRdb running MiXCR on the RACE reads. The table lists some 81,000 distinct CDR3 sequences, around a tenth of them singletons. The sample was whole blood, taken in connection with sensitization to the hapten diphenylcyclopropenone (DPC). The receptors derive from a man aged 18-30 years with alopecia areata. Some clones in this sample may be carry-over from other donors' samples.

This clonotype has a handful of counts. V and J are TRBV4-1 and TRBJ2-7; the D gene is possibly TRBD2 (7 bases). V shed 4 bases and J shed 3 bases, with 19 bases lying between them. The CDR3 runs to 16 residues. Germline CDR1 reads MGHRA; CDR2 reads YSYEKL. The CDR3 DNA reads as TGCGCCAGCAGCCCCGGCGGGGGCGGGCAGGGCTACGAGCAGTACTTC. Residues: CASSPGGGGQGYEQYF.

This clonotype was detected ten times or more. The V and J genes are TRBV4-3 and TRBJ1-4; no clear D. This CDR3 region has 13 residues. CDR1 and CDR2 (germline): LGHNA, YSLEER. With 4 bases removed from V and 5 bases from J, the gap between germline ends came to 8 bases. CDR3 sequence reads: CASSPQPNEKLFF. The CDR3 bases are TGCGCCAGCAGCCCCCAGCCGAATGAAAAACTGTTTTTT.

This clonotype was observed a handful of times. The chain carries TRBV7-9 and TRBJ2-5; 9 bases agree with TRBD2. CDR3 length: 17 residues. Germline trimming cut 3 bases from V and 4 bases from J; bases unmatched to any gene: 12. Germline CDR1 SEHNR, CDR2 FQNEAQ (reference sequence). CDR3 sequence reads: CASSLKKSSGGRETQYF. The CDR3 DNA reads as TGTGCCAGCAGCTTGAAAAAGAGTAGCGGGGGTAGAGAGACCCAGTACTTC.

The chain has TRBV6-5 and TRBJ2-5; 7 nucleotides match TRBD2. Trimming took 2 bases from V and 2 from J; bases not matched to a gene: 2. CDR1 MNHEY and CDR2 SVGAGI come from the germline V gene. This CDR3 region has 14 residues. The DNA of the CDR3 is TGTGCCAGCAGTTACGAGGGAGGGCAAGAGACCCAGTACTTC. It specifies CASSYEGGQETQYF.

The CDR3: CASSLGAVNEKLFF. In nucleotides, the CDR3 is TGTGCCAGCAGTTTAGGGGCGGTTAATGAAAAACTGTTTTTT. The V and J genes are TRBV28 and TRBJ1-4; a weak D match, TRBD1 (5 bases). The length of the CDR3 is 14 residues. Germline assignment: CDR1 MDHEN and CDR2 SYDVKM. The germline V and J ends were trimmed by 2 bases and 4 bases, with 8 bases remaining between them.

This clonotype came up many times. The chain uses TRBV4-1 and TRBJ1-1, with TRBD1 as a possible D gene (5 bases). The CDR3 spans 14 residues. The V end was cut by 4 bases, the J end by 1 base, with 10 bases between. The germline V gene encodes CDR1 MGHRA and CDR2 YSYEKL. The CDR3: CASSRQGGNTEAFF. The CDR3 DNA reads TGCGCCAGCAGCCGTCAGGGAGGGAACACTGAAGCTTTCTTT.

This clonotype was counted ten times or more. The V call is TRBV11-2, the J call TRBJ2-2, with D perhaps TRBD1 (5 bases). The CDR3 is made up of 15 amino acids. Trimming removed 2 bases from V and 5 bases from J, with 12 bases in between. In germline, CDR1 is SGHAT, CDR2 FQNNGV. The CDR3 spells CASSLRKGWTGELFF. CDR3 nucleotides: TGTGCCAGCAGCTTAAGGAAGGGGTGGACCGGGGAGCTGTTTTTT.

This clonotype was seen a handful of times. V and J are TRBV28 and TRBJ2-3; TRBD2 might be the D (5 bases). CDR1 is MDHEN and CDR2 is SYDVKM in the germline V gene. V dropped 6 bases and J dropped 3 bases, with 13 bases sitting between them. CDR3 length: 14 residues. The CDR3 DNA follows: TGTGCCAGCAGCAGCGGCCGGGGTACAGATACGCAGTATTTT. It specifies CASSSGRGTDTQYF.

This clonotype occurred many times. The rearrangement links TRBV7-6 to TRBJ2-7, with 7 bases aligning to TRBD1. Germline V gene lookup returns CDR1 SGHVS and CDR2 FNYEAQ. The CDR3 loop spans 13 amino acids. With 5 bases clipped from V and 3 bases from J, the junction kept 4 bases outside the gene matches. The CDR3 sequence: CASSRQGYYEQYF. In DNA form, the CDR3 reads TGTGCCAGCAGCCGACAGGGTTACTACGAGCAGTACTTC. Filled out from reference TRBV7-6 and TRBJ2-7, the complete variable domain reads GAGVSQSPRYKVTKRGQDVALRCDPISGHVSLYWYRQALGQGPEFLTYFNYEAQQDKSGLPNDRFSAERPEGSISTLTIQRTEQRDSAMYRCASSRQGYYEQYFGPGTRLTVT.

This clonotype was counted ten times or more. The rearrangement uses TRBV15 and TRBJ2-7, with 9 bases aligning to TRBD1. V trimming: 5 bases; J trimming: 3 bases; junction bases outside the gene matches: 2. CDR1 is LNHNV and CDR2 is YYDKDF in the germline V gene (reference sequence). CDR3 length: 13 amino acids. CDR3: CATSAGQGYEQYF. Written as DNA, the CDR3 is TGTGCCACCAGCGCGGGACAGGGCTACGAGCAGTACTTC.

This chain uses TRBV20-1 with TRBJ1-5; D is undetermined. The CDR3 runs to 15 residues. The ends were cut back, 0 bases at V and 3 bases at J, with 12 bases in the middle. CDR1 and CDR2 from the germline V gene are DFQATT and SNEGSKA (reference sequence). The CDR3 reads CSARENTVSNQPQHF. CDR3 nucleotide sequence: TGCAGTGCTAGAGAAAATACGGTTTCCAATCAGCCCCAGCATTTT.

This clonotype was seen more than once but under ten times. This chain uses TRBV27 with TRBJ1-1; no firm D call. Between the trimmed V and J ends, which lost 6 bases and 3 bases, there was a span of 23 bases. Per germline, CDR1 MNHEY and CDR2 SMNVEV (reference sequence). This CDR3 spans 17 amino acids. In DNA, the CDR3 is TGTGCCAGCAGGCCTGCCCCGTTATCGATACGGGACACTGAAGCTTTCTTT. The encoded protein is CASRPAPLSIRDTEAFF.

In DNA, the CDR3 is TGTGCCAGCAGCCTCCTCAGGACAGAATACTACAATGAGCAGTTCTTC. Residues: CASSLLRTEYYNEQFF. The chain links TRBV7-9 to TRBJ2-1, with D tentatively TRBD1 (6 bases). The V end was cut by 5 bases, the J end by 3 bases, with 17 bases between. From germline, CDR1 is SEHNR and CDR2 FQNEAQ (reference sequence). The CDR3 has 16 amino acids.

This clonotype was recorded at least ten times. The chain links TRBV6-1 to TRBJ2-7; D is possibly TRBD1 (5 bases). The CDR3 covers 13 residues. V was trimmed by 4 bases and J by 2 bases, leaving 9 bases between them. Germline V gene data show CDR1 as MNHNS and CDR2 as SASEGT. DNA for the CDR3: TGTGCCAGCAGTGTGACAGCTGCCTACGAGCAGTACTTC. This gives the protein CASSVTAAYEQYF.

The gene calls are TRBV5-1 and TRBJ2-1; 9 bases agree with TRBD2. V dropped 3 bases and J dropped 6; count of bases not matched to a gene: 13. The V gene's germline CDR1 is SGHRS and CDR2 YFSETQ. The CDR3 totals 17 residues. The CDR3 coding sequence is TGCGCCAGCAGCTCCCAGGGGACTAGCCGGTCTGTCAATGAGCAGTTCTTC. Its translation: CASSSQGTSRSVNEQFF. Together with reference TRBV5-1 and TRBJ2-1, the CDR3 gives the full variable domain: KAGVTQTPRYLIKTRGQQVTLSCSPISGHRSVSWYQQTPGQGLQFLFEYFSETQRNKGNFPGRFSGRQFSNSRSEMNVSTLELGDSALYLCASSSQGTSRSVNEQFFGPGTRLTVL.

This sequence joins TRBV7-6 and TRBJ1-2; 12 bases agree with TRBD1. CDR1 is SGHVS and CDR2 is FNYEAQ in the germline V gene. The CDR3 has 16 residues. The trim removed 1 base at V and 4 bases at J, leaving 4 bases unmatched. The CDR3 sequence: CASSLGRGQGAYGYTF. CDR3 nucleotide sequence: TGTGCCAGCAGCTTAGGGAGGGGACAGGGGGCCTATGGCTACACCTTC.

The V gene is TRBV28, the J gene TRBJ2-1; weak D call: TRBD1 (6 bases). Germline CDR1 is MDHEN and CDR2 is SYDVKM. The CDR3 runs 12 residues. V dropped 4 bases and J dropped 14 bases, with 15 bases sitting between them. The CDR3 sequence is CASSSQQGSEFF. CDR3 nucleotides: TGTGCCAGCAGTTCTCAACAGGGAAGCGAGTTCTTC.

This clonotype came up many times. V usage is TRBV7-8 and J usage is TRBJ1-1; D unresolved. CDR3 length: 14 amino acids. Germline CDR1 SGHVS, CDR2 FQNEAQ. Trimming took 1 base from V and 1 from J, leaving 7 bases between them. CDR3 bases: TGTGCCAGCAGCTTAGTTTCCGGGAACACTGAAGCTTTCTTT. Its translation is CASSLVSGNTEAFF.

This clonotype was recorded a few times. V usage is TRBV4-3 and J usage is TRBJ1-1; possible D gene TRBD1, 6 bases. Trimming shortened V by 4 bases and J by 4 bases, and 10 bases separated the two germline ends. The germline V gene has CDR1 LGHNA and CDR2 YSLEER. This CDR3 is 13 amino acids long. As DNA, the CDR3 is TGCGCCAGCAGCCCGCAGGGGAGCACTGAAGCTTTCTTT. It codes for CASSPQGSTEAFF.

A note on this clonotype: A much larger clone differs by one base, so this may be a read error. The V call is TRBV5-3, the J call TRBJ1-5; D gene uncertain. TRBV5-3 is annotated as an ORF whose role is uncertain. This CDR3 contains 17 residues. The germline V and J ends were trimmed by 2 bases and 0 bases, with 15 bases remaining between them. The CDR3 loop reads CARSFPRQQDSNQPQHF. CDR3 DNA: TGTGCCAGAAGCTTTCCCCGGCAGCAGGATAGCAATCAGCCCCAGCATTTT.

The sample holds many counts of this clonotype. This chain uses TRBV6-2 or TRBV6-3 with TRBJ1-5, with D perhaps matching TRBD1 (6 bases). The CDR3 has 14 residues. V was shortened by 6 bases and J by 5 bases, with 14 bases between the two germline ends. Germline V gene sequence: CDR1 MNHEY, CDR2 SVGEGT. The CDR3 sequence: CASSFGQPHQPQHF. The DNA of the CDR3 is TGTGCCAGCAGCTTCGGACAGCCGCATCAGCCCCAGCATTTT.

This clonotype was seen a handful of times. V gene TRBV7-7 combines with J gene TRBJ2-2, with TRBD1 identical over 9 bases. There are 15 residues in the CDR3. Losses at the gene ends were 5 bases for V and 5 bases for J; bases not matched to a gene: 6. Germline CDR1 and CDR2: SSHAT and FNYEAQ (reference sequence). The CDR3 here is CASSTDRGETGELFF. In DNA, the CDR3 is TGTGCCAGCAGCACAGACAGGGGGGAGACCGGGGAGCTGTTTTTT.

This clonotype was seen a handful of times. J is TRBJ1-2 and V is TRBV18, with a weak D call TRBD1 (5 bases). The CDR3 sequence is 13 residues long. CDR1 is KGHSH, CDR2 LQKENI, per germline. V was pared by 1 base and J by 2 bases, with 5 bases between. CDR3: CASSPQGNYGYTF. For the CDR3, the DNA is TGTGCCAGCTCACCACAGGGGAACTATGGCTACACCTTC.

The chain carries TRBV5-1 and TRBJ1-2, with D unresolved. The CDR3 runs to 16 residues. Trimming pared 7 bases from V and 1 base from J, leaving 20 bases between. CDR1 and CDR2 from the germline V gene are SGHRS and YFSETQ. CDR3 in amino acids: CASSRITDESNYGYTF. In nucleotides, the CDR3 is TGCGCCAGCTCGAGAATTACAGATGAGAGTAACTATGGCTACACCTTC.

This rearrangement joins TRBV27 to TRBJ1-5; possibly TRBD1 for D (5 bases). The germline V and J ends were trimmed by 6 bases and 0 bases, with 12 bases remaining between them. The V gene's germline CDR1 is MNHEY and CDR2 SMNVEV (reference sequence). This CDR3 is built from 15 residues. CDR3 region: CASSLITGSNQPQHF. CDR3 bases: TGTGCCAGCAGCCTAATCACAGGTAGCAATCAGCCCCAGCATTTT.

This chain joins TRBV7-9 and TRBJ2-7, with 7 positions matching TRBD2. V gave up 5 bases and J gave up 7 bases; unmatched junction bases: 8. From germline, CDR1 is SEHNR and CDR2 FQNEAQ (reference sequence). The CDR3 covers 13 residues. CDR3 sequence: CASSPAGRSEQYF. The CDR3 coding sequence is TGTGCCAGCAGCCCCGCCGGGAGGTCGGAGCAGTACTTC.

This clonotype was counted a few times. V and J are TRBV25-1 and TRBJ2-7; TRBD1 matches at 8 bases. This CDR3 has 13 amino acids. Germline loops: CDR1 MGHDK, CDR2 SYGVNS. Unmatched junction bases numbered 6, after V lost 6 bases and J lost 5 bases. The CDR3 sequence: CASSRTGRNEQYF. CDR3 bases: TGTGCCAGCAGCAGGACAGGGAGGAACGAGCAGTACTTC.

The CDR3 loop is CASSLLTGTAYGYTF. CDR3 sequence (DNA): TGTGCCAGCAGTTTATTAACAGGGACAGCCTATGGCTACACCTTC. This chain links TRBV28 with TRBJ1-2; 7 nucleotides align to TRBD1. Losses at the gene ends were 1 base for V and 4 bases for J; bases not matched to a gene: 6. The CDR3 covers 15 residues. The germline CDR1 and CDR2 sequences are MDHEN and SYDVKM.

The CDR3 nucleotides are TGTGCCAGCAGCAAAGAAGACAGGGCTGAAGCTTTCTTT. Residues: CASSKEDRAEAFF. The chain is built from TRBV5-6 and TRBJ1-1; 7 bases agree with TRBD1. J lost 6 bases, V lost 4 bases, and 6 bases had no gene match. CDR1 is SGHDT and CDR2 is YYEEEE in the germline V gene. CDR3 length: 13 residues.

The chain combines TRBV2 with TRBJ2-1; a possible D gene is TRBD1 (5 bases). The germline V and J ends were trimmed by 7 bases and 4 bases, with 17 bases remaining between them. The CDR3 covers 15 residues. From germline, CDR1 is SNHLY and CDR2 FYNNEI. The CDR3 DNA is TGTGCCAGCATCGTCCGTCAGGGTGTGTACAATGAGCAGTTCTTC. Amino acid sequence: CASIVRQGVYNEQFF.

This clonotype was recorded many times. V gene TRBV27 combines with J gene TRBJ2-2, with D possibly called TRBD1 or TRBD2 (6 bases each). The germline CDR1 and CDR2 sequences are MNHEY and SMNVEV (reference sequence). V shed 2 bases and J shed 6 bases, with 16 bases lying between them. The CDR3 length is 16 residues. The CDR3 loop reads CASSLRGVHFSGELFF. The CDR3 DNA reads TGTGCCAGCAGTTTAAGGGGGGTCCACTTTTCCGGGGAGCTGTTTTTT.

This clonotype was seen at least ten times. V is TRBV11-2 and J is TRBJ2-3; D remains unclear. Germline CDR1 is SGHAT and CDR2 is FQNNGV. V was pared by 6 bases and J by 0 bases, with 19 bases between. This CDR3 region has 17 residues. The CDR3 DNA is TGTGCCAGCAGGTTTGCTGGGCGCCGGCCTAGCACAGATACGCAGTATTTT. This encodes CASRFAGRRPSTDTQYF.